This T cell receptor (beta chain) is drawn from a study of read filtering for tumor transcriptome and immune sequencing. Study-wide points: RNA-seq captured clonotypes less deeply and reliably than IR-seq.

Molecular barcoded adaptors covering alpha/delta and beta/gamma chains were used on 400 ng RNA. From the reads, TCRdb called clonotypes with MiXCR, one entry per CDR3 protein. The top ten hold roughly 15% of the sample, which has 43,000 or so distinct CDR3 sequences, roughly 12% seen once. Trimming removed 4 bases from V and 2 bases from J; junction bases left unmatched: 7. CDR3 size: 16 residues. Germline CDR1 is MNHEY and CDR2 is SVGEGT. This clonotype was counted at least ten times. What it binds is unknown. Sampling of bone marrow took place during active disease in every patient. Sequenced input: a population of CD138-negative cells sorted from bone marrow. This chain links TRBV6-2 or TRBV6-3 with TRBJ2-1; 8 positions match TRBD1. This receptor was taken from a donor aged 40 or older with multiple myeloma. CDR3 bases: TGTGCCAGCAGTTCGCTCGGACAGGGTCCCTACAATGAGCAGTTCTTC. It yields the protein CASSSLGQGPYNEQFF.